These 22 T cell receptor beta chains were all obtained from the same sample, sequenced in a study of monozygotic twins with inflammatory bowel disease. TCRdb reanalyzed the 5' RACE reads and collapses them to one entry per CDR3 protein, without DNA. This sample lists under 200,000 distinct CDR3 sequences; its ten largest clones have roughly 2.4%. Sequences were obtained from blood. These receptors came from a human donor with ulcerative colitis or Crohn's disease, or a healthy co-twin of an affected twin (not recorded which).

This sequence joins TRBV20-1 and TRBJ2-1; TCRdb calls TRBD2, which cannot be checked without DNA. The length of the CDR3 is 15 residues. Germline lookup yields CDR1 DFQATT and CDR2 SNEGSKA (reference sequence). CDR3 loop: CSATPTSGRVYEQFF.

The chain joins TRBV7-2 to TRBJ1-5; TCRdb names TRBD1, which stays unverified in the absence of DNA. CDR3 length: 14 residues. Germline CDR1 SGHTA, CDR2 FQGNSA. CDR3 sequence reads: CASSPPGQGQPQHF.

The CDR3 loop reads CSASSSVPEQFF. The V gene is TRBV20-1, the J gene TRBJ2-1; the TCRdb call, TRBD2, lacks DNA for checking. The CDR3 contains 12 residues. Germline assignment: CDR1 DFQATT and CDR2 SNEGSKA (reference sequence).

The CDR3 protein is CSVEGYGTGELFF. V and J are TRBV29-1 and TRBJ2-2. Looked up from germline, CDR1 is SQVTM and CDR2 is ANQGSEA. CDR3 length: 13 amino acids.

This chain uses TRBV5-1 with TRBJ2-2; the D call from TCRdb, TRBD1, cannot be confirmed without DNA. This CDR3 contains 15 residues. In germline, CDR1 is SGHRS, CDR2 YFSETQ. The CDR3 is CASSPAAGAIGELFF. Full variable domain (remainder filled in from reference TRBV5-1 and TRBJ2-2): KAGVTQTPRYLIKTRGQQVTLSCSPISGHRSVSWYQQTPGQGLQFLFEYFSETQRNKGNFPGRFSGRQFSNSRSEMNVSTLELGDSALYLCASSPAAGAIGELFFGEGSRLTVL.

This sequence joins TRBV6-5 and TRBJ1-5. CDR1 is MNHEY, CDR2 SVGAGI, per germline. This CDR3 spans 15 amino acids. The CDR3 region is CASSYSWRVNQPQHF.

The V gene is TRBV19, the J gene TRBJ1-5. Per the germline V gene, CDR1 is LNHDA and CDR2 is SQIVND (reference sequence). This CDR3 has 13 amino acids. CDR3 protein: CASSLRNNQPQHF.

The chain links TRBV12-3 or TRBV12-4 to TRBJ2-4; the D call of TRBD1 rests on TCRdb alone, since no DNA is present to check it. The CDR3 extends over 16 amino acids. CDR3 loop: CASSQQLDRGKNIQYF.

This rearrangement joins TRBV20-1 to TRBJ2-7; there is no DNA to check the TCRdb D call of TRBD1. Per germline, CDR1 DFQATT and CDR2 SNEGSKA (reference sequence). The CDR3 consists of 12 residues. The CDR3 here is CSANDRADEQYF.

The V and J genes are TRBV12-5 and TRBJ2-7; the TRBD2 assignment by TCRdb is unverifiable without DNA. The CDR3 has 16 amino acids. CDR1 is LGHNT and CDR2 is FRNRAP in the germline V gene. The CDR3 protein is CASGLSFPGLSYEQYF.

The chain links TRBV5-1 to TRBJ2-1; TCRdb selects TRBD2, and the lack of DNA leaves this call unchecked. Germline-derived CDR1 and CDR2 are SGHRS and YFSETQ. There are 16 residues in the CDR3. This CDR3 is CASSGSGGGMHNEQFF. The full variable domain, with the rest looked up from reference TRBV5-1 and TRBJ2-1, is KAGVTQTPRYLIKTRGQQVTLSCSPISGHRSVSWYQQTPGQGLQFLFEYFSETQRNKGNFPGRFSGRQFSNSRSEMNVSTLELGDSALYLCASSGSGGGMHNEQFFGPGTRLTVL.

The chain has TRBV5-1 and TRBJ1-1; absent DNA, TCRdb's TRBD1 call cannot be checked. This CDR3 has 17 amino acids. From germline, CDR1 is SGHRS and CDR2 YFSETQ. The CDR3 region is CASSSSRDRVGNTEAFF. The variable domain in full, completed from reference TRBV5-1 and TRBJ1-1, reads KAGVTQTPRYLIKTRGQQVTLSCSPISGHRSVSWYQQTPGQGLQFLFEYFSETQRNKGNFPGRFSGRQFSNSRSEMNVSTLELGDSALYLCASSSSRDRVGNTEAFFGQGTRLTVV.

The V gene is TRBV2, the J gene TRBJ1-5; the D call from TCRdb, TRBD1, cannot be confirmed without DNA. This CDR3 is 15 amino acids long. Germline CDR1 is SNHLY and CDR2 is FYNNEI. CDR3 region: CASSGRDYSNQPQHF.

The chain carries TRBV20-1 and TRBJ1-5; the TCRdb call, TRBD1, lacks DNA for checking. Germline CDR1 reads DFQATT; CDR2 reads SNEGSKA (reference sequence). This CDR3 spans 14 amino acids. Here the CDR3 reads CSARAGNSNQPQHF.

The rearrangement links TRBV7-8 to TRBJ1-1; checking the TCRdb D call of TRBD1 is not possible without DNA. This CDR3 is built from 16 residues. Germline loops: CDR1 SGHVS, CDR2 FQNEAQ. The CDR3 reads CASSFLGQPLNTEAFF.

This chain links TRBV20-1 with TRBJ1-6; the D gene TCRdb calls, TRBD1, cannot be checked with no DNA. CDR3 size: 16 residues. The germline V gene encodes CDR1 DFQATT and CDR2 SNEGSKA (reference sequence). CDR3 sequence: CSASIRGWGSNSPLHF.

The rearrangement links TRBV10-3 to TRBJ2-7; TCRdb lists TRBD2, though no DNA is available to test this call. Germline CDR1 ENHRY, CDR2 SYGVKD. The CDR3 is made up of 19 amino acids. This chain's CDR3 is CAIREGLAGSKTHSYEQYF.

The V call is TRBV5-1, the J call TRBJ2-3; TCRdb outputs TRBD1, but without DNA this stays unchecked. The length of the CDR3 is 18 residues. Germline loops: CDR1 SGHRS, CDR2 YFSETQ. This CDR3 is CASSLLGGGTPDTDTQYF.

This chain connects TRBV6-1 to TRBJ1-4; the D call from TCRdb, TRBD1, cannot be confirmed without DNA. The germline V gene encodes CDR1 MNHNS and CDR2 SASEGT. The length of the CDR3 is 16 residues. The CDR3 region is CASSEVYGGTNEKLFF.

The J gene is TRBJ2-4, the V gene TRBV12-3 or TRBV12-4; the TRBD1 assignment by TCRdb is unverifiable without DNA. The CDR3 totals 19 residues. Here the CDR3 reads CASSFIPPTGRRAKNIQYF.

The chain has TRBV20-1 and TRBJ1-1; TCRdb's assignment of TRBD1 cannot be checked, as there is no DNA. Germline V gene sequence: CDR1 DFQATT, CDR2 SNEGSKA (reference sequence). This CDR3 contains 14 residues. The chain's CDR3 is CSARDGGGSAEAFF.

The CDR3 region is CSAREGGVNTEAFF. The chain couples TRBV20-1 to TRBJ1-1. Germline V gene lookup returns CDR1 DFQATT and CDR2 SNEGSKA (reference sequence). The CDR3 covers 14 residues.